This T cell receptor beta chain was recovered during a study of blood T cell repertoires in COVID-19. The table came from immunoSEQ multiplex PCR; TCRdb's copy has only in-frame clones and leaves some out. The sample consists of approximately 220,000 clones, 84% of them appearing once. The sample consisted of PBMCs or T cells enriched from blood (not recorded which). This TCR derives from a woman between 35 and 50 years old who had recovered from COVID-19.

The CDR3 reads CASSLTTSGRHQETQYF. Here the CDR3 DNA reads TGTGCCAGCAGCTTGACTACTAGCGGGAGACACCAAGAGACCCAGTACTTC. V and J are TRBV11-2 and TRBJ2-5; 11 positions match TRBD2. Germline V gene lookup returns CDR1 SGHAT and CDR2 FQNNGV. CDR3 length: 17 amino acids. Trimming removed 3 bases from V and 0 bases from J; junction bases left unmatched: 6.